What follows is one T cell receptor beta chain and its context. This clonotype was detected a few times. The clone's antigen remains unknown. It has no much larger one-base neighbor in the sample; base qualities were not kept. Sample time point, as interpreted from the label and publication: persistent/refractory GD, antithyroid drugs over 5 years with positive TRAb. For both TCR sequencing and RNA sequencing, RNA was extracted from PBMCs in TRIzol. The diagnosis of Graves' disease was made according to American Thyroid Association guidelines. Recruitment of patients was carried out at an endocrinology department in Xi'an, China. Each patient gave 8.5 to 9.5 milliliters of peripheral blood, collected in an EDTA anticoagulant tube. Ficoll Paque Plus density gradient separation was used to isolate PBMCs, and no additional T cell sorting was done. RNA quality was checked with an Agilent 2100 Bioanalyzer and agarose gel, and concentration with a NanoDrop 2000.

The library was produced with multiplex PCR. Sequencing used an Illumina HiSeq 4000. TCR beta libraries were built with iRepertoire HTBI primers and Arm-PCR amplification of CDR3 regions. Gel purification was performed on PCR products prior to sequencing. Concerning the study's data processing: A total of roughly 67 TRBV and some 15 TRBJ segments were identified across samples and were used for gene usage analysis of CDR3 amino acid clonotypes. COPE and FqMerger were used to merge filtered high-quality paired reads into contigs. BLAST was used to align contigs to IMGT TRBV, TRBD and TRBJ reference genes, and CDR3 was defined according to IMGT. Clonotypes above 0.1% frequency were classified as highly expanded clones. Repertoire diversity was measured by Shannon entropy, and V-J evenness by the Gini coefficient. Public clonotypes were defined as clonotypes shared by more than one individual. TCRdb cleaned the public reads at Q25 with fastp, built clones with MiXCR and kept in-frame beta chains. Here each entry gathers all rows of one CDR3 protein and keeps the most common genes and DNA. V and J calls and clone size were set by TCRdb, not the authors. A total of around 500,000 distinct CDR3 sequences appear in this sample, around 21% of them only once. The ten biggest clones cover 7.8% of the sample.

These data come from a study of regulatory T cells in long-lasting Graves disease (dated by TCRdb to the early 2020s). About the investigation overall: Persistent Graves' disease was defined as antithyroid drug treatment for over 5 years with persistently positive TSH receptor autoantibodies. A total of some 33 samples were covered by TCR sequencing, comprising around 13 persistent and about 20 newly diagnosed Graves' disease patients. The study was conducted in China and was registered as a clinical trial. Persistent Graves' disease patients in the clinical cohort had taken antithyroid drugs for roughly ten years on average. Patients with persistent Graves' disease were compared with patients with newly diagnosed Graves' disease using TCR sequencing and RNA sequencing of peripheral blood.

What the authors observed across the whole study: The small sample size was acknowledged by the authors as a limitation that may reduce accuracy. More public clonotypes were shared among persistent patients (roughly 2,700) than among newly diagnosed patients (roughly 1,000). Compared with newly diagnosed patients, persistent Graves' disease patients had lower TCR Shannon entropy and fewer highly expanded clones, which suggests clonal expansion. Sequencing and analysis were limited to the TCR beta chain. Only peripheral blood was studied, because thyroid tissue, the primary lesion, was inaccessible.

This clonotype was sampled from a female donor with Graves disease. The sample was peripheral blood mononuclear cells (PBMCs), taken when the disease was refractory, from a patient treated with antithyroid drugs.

In nucleotides, the sequence is TGTGCCTGGAGTGAAGGGGCCCCTGGGGAAGCTTTCTTT. Its translation is CAWSEGAPGEAFF. This chain joins TRBV30 to TRBJ1-1; tentative D gene TRBD1, with 5 bases matching. V is cut by 1 base and J by 8 bases, and the space between the germline ends is 14 bases. From its cysteine to its phenylalanine, the CDR3 spans 13 amino acids. The sequence is cut down to CDR3 DNA, 39 bases in frame from base 1. CDR1 and CDR2, per the germline V gene (reference sequence), are GTSNPN and SVGIG.